This TCR beta chain was profiled in a study of T cell responses to AZD1222 COVID-19 vaccine. Study-level findings and limits: White British ancestry dominated among donors, who included more females, and clonal diversity was possibly underestimated. Spike-specific TCRs gained breadth and depth after people received two AZD1222 doses.

As concerns this clone: What it binds is not known.

V was pared by 3 bases and J by 3 bases, with 10 bases of the junction left unmatched. Germline V CDR1 and CDR2: MDHEN, SYDVKM. The CDR3 has 16 residues. Assay used: immunoSEQ multiplex PCR; TCRdb lists only in-frame clones, some missing. The sample yields around 150,000 clones, around 90% seen once. This TCR was sampled from an adult in good health. Source: peripheral blood, taken on day 0 of AZD1222 vaccination. This chain connects TRBV28 to TRBJ2-7, with 8 bases that match TRBD2. CDR3 sequence: CASSFEAGGPFYEQYF. The DNA for the CDR3 is TGTGCCAGCAGTTTTGAGGCGGGAGGACCTTTCTACGAGCAGTACTTC.